The source of this TCR beta chain is a study of T-cell memory formation after mild COVID-19. Study-wide results and limits: The SARS-CoV-2 specificity of second-wave clones reaching peak at day 37 remained unverified.

TCRdb used MiXCR to reprocess the 5' RACE reads, holding one entry per CDR3 protein. The sample shows hundreds of thousands of distinct CDR3 sequences, about 17% of them seen only once. CDR1 and CDR2 from the germline V gene are WNHNN and SYGVQD (reference sequence). The CDR3 covers 13 residues. Worth noting for this clonotype: Its antigen is unknown. At one of its ends the junction is not consistent with the germline gene, which may arise from a read error.

The chain joins TRBV10-1 to TRBJ2-7; D is undetermined. Sequencing was performed on PBMCs or a T cell subset sorted from them (not recorded which). This clonotype was obtained from a young man who had mild COVID-19 (a few samples of this study predate the infection). Cell type and time point are not known. As DNA, the CDR3 is TGCGCCAGCAGCGACCGTTTCTCCCACGAGCAGTACTTC. It is translated as CASSDRFSHEQYF.